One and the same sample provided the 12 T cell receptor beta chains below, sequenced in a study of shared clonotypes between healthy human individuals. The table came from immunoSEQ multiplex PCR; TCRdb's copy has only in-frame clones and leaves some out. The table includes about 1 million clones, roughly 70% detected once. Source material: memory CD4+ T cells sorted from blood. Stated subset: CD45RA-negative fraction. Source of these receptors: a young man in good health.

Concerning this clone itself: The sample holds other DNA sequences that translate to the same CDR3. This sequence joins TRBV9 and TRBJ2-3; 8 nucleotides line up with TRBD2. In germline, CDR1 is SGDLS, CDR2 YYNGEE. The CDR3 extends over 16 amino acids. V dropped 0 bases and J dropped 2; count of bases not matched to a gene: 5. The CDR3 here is CASSVAAGGPTDTQYF. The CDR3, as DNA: TGTGCCAGCAGCGTAGCGGCGGGGGGCCCCACAGATACGCAGTATTTT. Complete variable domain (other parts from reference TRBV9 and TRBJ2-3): DSGVTQTPKHLITATGQRVTLRCSPRSGDLSVYWYQQSLDQGLQFLIQYYNGEERAKGNILERFSAQQFPDLHSELNLSSLELGDSALYFCASSVAAGGPTDTQYFGPGTRLTVL.

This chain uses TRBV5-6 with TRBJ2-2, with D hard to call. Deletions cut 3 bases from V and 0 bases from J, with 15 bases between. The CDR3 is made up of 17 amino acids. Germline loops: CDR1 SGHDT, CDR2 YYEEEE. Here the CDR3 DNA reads TGTGCCAGCAGCTCAGTCCGTTGGGCGTCGAACACCGGGGAGCTGTTTTTT. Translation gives CASSSVRWASNTGELFF.

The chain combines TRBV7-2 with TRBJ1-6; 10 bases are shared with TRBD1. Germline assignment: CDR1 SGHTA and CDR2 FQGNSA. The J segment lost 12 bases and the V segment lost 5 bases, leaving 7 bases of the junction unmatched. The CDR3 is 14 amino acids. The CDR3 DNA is TGTGCCAGCAGCCTTGGGACAGGGGATCTACCCCTCCACTTT. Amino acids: CASSLGTGDLPLHF.

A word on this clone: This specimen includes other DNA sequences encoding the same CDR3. The CDR3 loop reads CASSLAPNYEQYF. CDR3 DNA sequence: TGCGCCAGCAGCTTGGCCCCTAACTACGAGCAGTACTTC. The V call is TRBV5-1, the J call TRBJ2-7; D gene uncertain. Germline V CDR1 and CDR2: SGHRS, YFSETQ. Trimming shortened V by 0 bases and J by 3 bases, and 7 bases separated the two germline ends. The CDR3 length is 13 residues.

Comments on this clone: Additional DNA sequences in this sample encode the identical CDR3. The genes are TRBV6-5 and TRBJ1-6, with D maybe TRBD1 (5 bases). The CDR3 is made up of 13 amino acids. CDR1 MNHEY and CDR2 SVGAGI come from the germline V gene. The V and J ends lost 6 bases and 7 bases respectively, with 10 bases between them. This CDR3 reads CASRGRENSPLHF. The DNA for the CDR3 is TGTGCCAGCAGGGGGCGGGAGAATTCACCCCTCCACTTT.

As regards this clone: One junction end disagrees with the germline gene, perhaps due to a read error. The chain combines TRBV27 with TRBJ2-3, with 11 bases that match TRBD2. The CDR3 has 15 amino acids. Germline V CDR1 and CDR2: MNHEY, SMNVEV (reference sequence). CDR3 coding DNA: TGTGCCAGCGGTTTAGCGGGGGGGGAGCCAGATACGCAGTATTTT. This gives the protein CASGLAGGEPDTQYF.

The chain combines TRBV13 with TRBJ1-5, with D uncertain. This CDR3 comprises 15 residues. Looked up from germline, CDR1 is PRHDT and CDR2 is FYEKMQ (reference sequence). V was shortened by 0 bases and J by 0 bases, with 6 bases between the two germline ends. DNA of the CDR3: TGTGCCAGCAGCTTAGGCGGACCTAGCAATCAGCCCCAGCATTTT. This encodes CASSLGGPSNQPQHF.

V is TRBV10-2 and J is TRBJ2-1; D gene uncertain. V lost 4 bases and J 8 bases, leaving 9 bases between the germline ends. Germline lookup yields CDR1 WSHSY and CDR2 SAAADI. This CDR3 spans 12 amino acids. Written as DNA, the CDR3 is TGCGCCAGCAGTGTTAGCAGGTATGAGCAGTTCTTC. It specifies CASSVSRYEQFF.

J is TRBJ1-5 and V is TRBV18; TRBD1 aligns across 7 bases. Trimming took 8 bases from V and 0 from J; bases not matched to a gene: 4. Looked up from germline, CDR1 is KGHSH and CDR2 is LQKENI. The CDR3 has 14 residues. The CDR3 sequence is CASGQDYSNQPQHF. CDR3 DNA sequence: TGTGCCAGCGGACAGGATTATAGCAATCAGCCCCAGCATTTT.

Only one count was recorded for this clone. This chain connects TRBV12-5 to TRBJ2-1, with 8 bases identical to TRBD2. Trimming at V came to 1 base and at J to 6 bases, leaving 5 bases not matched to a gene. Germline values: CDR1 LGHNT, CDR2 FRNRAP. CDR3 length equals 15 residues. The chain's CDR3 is CASGLDRGGLNEQFF. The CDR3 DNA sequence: TGTGCTAGTGGTTTGGATCGGGGGGGCCTCAATGAGCAGTTCTTC.

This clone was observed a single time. CDR3 amino acids: CASSFYSSGETQYF. The CDR3 coding sequence is TGTGCCAGCAGCTTTTACAGCTCCGGGGAGACCCAGTACTTC. The rearrangement uses TRBV5-6 and TRBJ2-5, with unresolved D. The V end was cut by 2 bases, the J end by 5 bases, with 13 bases between. From germline, CDR1 is SGHDT and CDR2 YYEEEE. The length of the CDR3 is 14 residues. Based on the CDR3 plus reference TRBV5-6 and TRBJ2-5, the full variable domain is DAGVTQSPTHLIKTRGQQVTLRCSPKSGHDTVSWYQQALGQGPQFIFQYYEEEERQRGNFPDRFSGHQFPNYSSELNVNALLLGDSALYLCASSFYSSGETQYFGPGTRLLVL.

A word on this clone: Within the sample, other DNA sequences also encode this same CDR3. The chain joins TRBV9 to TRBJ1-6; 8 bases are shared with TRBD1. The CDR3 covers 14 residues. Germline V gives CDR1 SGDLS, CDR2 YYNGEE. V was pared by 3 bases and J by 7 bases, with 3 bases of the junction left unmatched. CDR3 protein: CASSAGQANSPLHF. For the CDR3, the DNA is TGTGCCAGCAGCGCGGGACAGGCAAATTCACCCCTCCACTTT.